Each of the 15 T cell receptor beta chains below was sequenced from the same sample in a study of T cell changes during pregnancy in multiple sclerosis (dated by TCRdb to the late 2010s). The protocol used for the library was the immunoSEQ multiplex PCR assay. TCRdb retrieved this table from immuneACCESS and kept in-frame rearrangements only. Not all clones are present; in checked studies, unresolved V genes account for under half, and no reason is known for the remainder. The sample table lists under 35,000 clones, more than 75% of them with a count of one. The ten largest clones represent approximately 8% of the sample. The source was CD8+ T cells from peripheral blood mononuclear cells, collected after pregnancy. Source of these receptors: a female donor with multiple sclerosis, enrolled in a pregnancy study.

The chain carries TRBV2 and TRBJ1-5, with 10 bases identical to TRBD1. V dropped 4 bases and J dropped 6; count of bases not matched to a gene: 9. CDR3 length: 16 residues. Germline V gives CDR1 SNHLY, CDR2 FYNNEI. The CDR3 sequence: CASSVTGGSGGQPQHF. The CDR3 DNA reads TGTGCCAGCAGTGTGACAGGGGGCTCAGGTGGTCAGCCCCAGCATTTT.

CDR3 in amino acids: CASSGGGETQYF. The CDR3 coding sequence is TGTGCCAGCAGCGGGGGAGGAGAGACCCAGTACTTC. This chain links TRBV9 with TRBJ2-5; D perhaps matches TRBD2 (6 bases). Germline lookup yields CDR1 SGDLS and CDR2 YYNGEE. This CDR3 contains 12 residues. Trimming shortened V by 3 bases and J by 4 bases, and 7 bases separated the two germline ends.

This clone came up once. The chain carries TRBV29-1 and TRBJ2-7; TRBD1 agrees at 7 bases. The ends lost 2 bases at V and 1 base at J; junction bases unmatched: 11. This CDR3 is built from 16 residues. Germline CDR1 SQVTM, CDR2 ANQGSEA. CDR3 sequence: CSVELARQGASYEQYF. DNA of the CDR3: TGCAGCGTTGAACTCGCCCGACAGGGAGCTTCCTACGAGCAGTACTTC.

V is TRBV28 and J is TRBJ2-2, with unresolved D. The CDR3 contains 14 residues. Germline V gene lookup returns CDR1 MDHEN and CDR2 SYDVKM. The germline V and J ends were trimmed by 7 bases and 0 bases, with 9 bases remaining between them. The CDR3 protein is CASIPRSNTGELFF. The CDR3 DNA sequence: TGTGCCAGCATCCCCAGGTCGAACACCGGGGAGCTGTTTTTT.

The chain joins TRBV4-1 to TRBJ2-2, with 8 bases identical to TRBD2. The CDR3 covers 21 residues. J gave up 5 bases and V 0 bases, and 20 bases lay outside the gene matches. Germline-derived CDR1 and CDR2 are MGHRA and YSYEKL. CDR3 in amino acids: CASSQDLYRTPGGGGTGELFF. CDR3 coding DNA: TGCGCCAGCAGCCAAGATCTGTACCGAACGCCGGGGGGGGGAGGTACCGGGGAGCTGTTTTTT.

This clone has just one count. The chain joins TRBV6-6 to TRBJ1-5; 7 nucleotides line up with TRBD1. The junction had 6 bases not matched to a gene; V was cut back by 4 bases and J by 3 bases. Germline assignment: CDR1 MNHNY and CDR2 SVGAGI (reference sequence). This CDR3 has 15 amino acids. The CDR3 protein is CASSSGTELNQPQHF. CDR3 DNA sequence: TGTGCCAGCAGTTCCGGGACAGAACTCAATCAGCCCCAGCATTTT.

The chain joins TRBV4-1 to TRBJ1-6; D remains unclear. The CDR3 is made up of 16 amino acids. Germline CDR1 MGHRA, CDR2 YSYEKL. Trimming took off 0 bases at V and 7 bases at J, with 13 bases between the two ends. CDR3 DNA sequence: TGCGCCAGCAGCCAAGAGCCGGGGTCATCAAATTCACCCCTCCACTTT. Translating it yields CASSQEPGSSNSPLHF.

The V gene is TRBV19, the J gene TRBJ1-1; D is unclear. Trimming removed 3 bases from V and 6 bases from J, with 11 bases in between. The CDR3 consists of 13 residues. Germline-derived CDR1 and CDR2 are LNHDA and SQIVND (reference sequence). CDR3 nucleotides: TGTGCCAGTAGTATTGCGGAAAACTCTGAAGCTTTCTTT. Translating it yields CASSIAENSEAFF. The full variable domain, in which reference TRBV19 and TRBJ1-1 provide the parts outside the CDR3, is DGGITQSPKYLFRKEGQNVTLSCEQNLNHDAMYWYRQDPGQGLRLIYYSQIVNDFQKGDIAEGYSVSREKKESFPLTVTSAQKNPTAFYLCASSIAENSEAFFGQGTRLTVV.

The V gene is TRBV19, the J gene TRBJ2-1; 8 nucleotides match TRBD2. With V trimmed by 1 base and J by 10 bases, 6 bases remained unmatched. This CDR3 has 14 residues. Germline-derived CDR1 and CDR2 are LNHDA and SQIVND (reference sequence). CDR3 loop: CASSIASGSGEQFF. DNA for the CDR3: TGTGCCAGTAGTATAGCGAGCGGGAGCGGCGAGCAGTTCTTC.

The chain links TRBV4-2 to TRBJ2-7; 7 bases fit TRBD1. With 1 base clipped from V and 5 bases from J, the junction kept 11 bases outside the gene matches. The CDR3 spans 16 residues. The germline V gene encodes CDR1 LGHNA and CDR2 YNFKEQ. CDR3 DNA sequence: TGTGCCAGCAGCCAAGTTTTCGAGACAGGGAACCACGAGCAGTACTTC. Its translation is CASSQVFETGNHEQYF.

The J gene is TRBJ1-3, the V gene TRBV19, with TRBD1 identical over 7 bases. CDR1 is LNHDA, CDR2 SQIVND, per germline (reference sequence). V lost 6 bases, J lost 4 bases, and 9 bases stayed unmatched. There are 15 residues in the CDR3. The CDR3 protein is CASSRQGNSGNTIYF. The CDR3 coding sequence is TGTGCCAGTAGCAGACAGGGTAATTCCGGAAACACCATATATTTT. Drawing the rest from reference TRBV19 and TRBJ1-3, the complete variable domain is DGGITQSPKYLFRKEGQNVTLSCEQNLNHDAMYWYRQDPGQGLRLIYYSQIVNDFQKGDIAEGYSVSREKKESFPLTVTSAQKNPTAFYLCASSRQGNSGNTIYFGEGSWLTVV.

This chain joins TRBV7-9 and TRBJ2-5; perhaps TRBD2 as D (6 bases). Trimming took off 3 bases at V and 4 bases at J, with 12 bases between the two ends. CDR3 length: 14 residues. Germline values: CDR1 SEHNR, CDR2 FQNEAQ (reference sequence). CDR3 region: CASSFGLGGETQYF. CDR3 DNA: TGTGCCAGCAGCTTTGGGCTCGGGGGAGAGACCCAGTACTTC.

CDR3 in DNA: TGCGCCAGCAGCTTGGCCGTGGGCCCCATTTCGGGGGAGCTGTTTTTT. It is translated as CASSLAVGPISGELFF. The rearrangement links TRBV5-1 to TRBJ2-2; D is ambiguous. Trimming stripped 0 bases from V and 8 bases from J, with 17 bases between. The V gene's germline CDR1 is SGHRS and CDR2 YFSETQ. CDR3 size: 16 residues.

The V and J genes are TRBV29-1 and TRBJ1-1; D gene unclear. CDR1 and CDR2 (germline): SQVTM, ANQGSEA. This CDR3 has 15 residues. V lost 3 bases to trimming and J lost 0 bases, with 14 bases between them. CDR3 amino acids: CSVDGSGGMNTEAFF. The CDR3 DNA sequence: TGCAGCGTTGATGGGTCCGGCGGGATGAACACTGAAGCTTTCTTT.

The rearrangement joins TRBV7-9 to TRBJ1-1, with D uncertain. The V gene's germline CDR1 is SEHNR and CDR2 FQNEAQ (reference sequence). The CDR3 has 13 amino acids. The V end was cut by 6 bases, the J end by 1 base, with 9 bases between. The CDR3 here is CASRFPGNTEAFF. DNA for the CDR3: TGTGCCAGCAGATTTCCAGGGAACACTGAAGCTTTCTTT.